These T cell receptor beta chains were read from a single sample in a study of blood T cell repertoires in COVID-19. Profiled with immunoSEQ multiplex PCR; TCRdb holds only in-frame clones, not every one. The table has 250,000 to 300,000 clones, around 90% seen once; the top ten hold approximately 6%. The sample consisted of peripheral blood. These receptor sequences come from a woman aged 45-65 years with COVID-19, enrolled during active disease. Both conserved end residues are part of each CDR3. A D gene is named only where the DNA matches it firmly. The size of a clone is reported for some rows only, either as once, few or many, or as a class for expanded clones.

d_call,v_call,clone_size,j_call,cdr3_length,cdr3_aa,cdr3_nt
TRBD1,TRBV5-1,.,TRBJ2-5,17,CASSFSPRDRGSETQYF,TGCGCCAGCAGCTTTTCCCCCCGGGACAGGGGTTCGGAGACCCAGTACTTC
TRBD1,TRBV11-2,.,TRBJ1-1,16,CASSPRDRGRNTEAFF,TGTGCCAGCAGCCCGAGGGACAGGGGGCGGAACACTGAAGCTTTCTTT
.,TRBV7-8,.,TRBJ2-2,16,CASSFFVTTNTGELFF,TGTGCCAGCAGCTTTTTTGTGACAACGAACACCGGGGAGCTGTTTTTT
.,TRBV6-2/TRBV6-3,.,TRBJ2-1,14,CASSTGSTYNEQFF,TGTGCCAGCAGTACGGGGTCAACCTACAATGAGCAGTTCTTC
.,TRBV6-1,.,TRBJ2-1,17,CASSEASTGSFYNEQFF,TGTGCCAGCAGTGAAGCCTCGACAGGCTCCTTTTACAATGAGCAGTTCTTC
TRBD1,TRBV27,.,TRBJ1-1,14,CASSRGQMNTEAFF,TGTGCCAGCAGCCGGGGACAGATGAACACTGAAGCTTTCTTT
.,TRBV5-4,.,TRBJ1-1,18,CASSFFERDSHMNTEAFF,TGTGCCAGCAGCTTTTTTGAGAGGGACTCCCACATGAACACTGAAGCTTTCTTT
TRBD1,TRBV2,.,TRBJ1-2,12,CASGQGDYGYTF,TGTGCCAGCGGCCAGGGGGACTATGGCTACACCTTC
.,TRBV7-2,.,TRBJ1-2,13,CASSLKPGAGYTF,TGTGCCAGCAGCCTAAAACCCGGTGCTGGCTACACCTTC
TRBD1,TRBV25-1,once,TRBJ1-2,15,CASSDPRQGDYGYTF,TGTGCCAGCAGTGACCCGAGACAGGGCGACTATGGCTACACCTTC
.,TRBV19,.,TRBJ1-3,15,CASNPTGSSGNTIYF,TGTGCCAGTAATCCCACAGGGAGCTCTGGAAACACCATATATTTT
TRBD2,TRBV20-1,.,TRBJ2-5,15,CSASSTGTSEETQYF,TGCAGTGCTAGTAGTACCGGGACTAGTGAAGAGACCCAGTACTTC
.,TRBV19,.,TRBJ1-5,17,CASSIRSRQTSNQPQHF,TGTGCCAGTAGTATACGCTCGAGACAAACTAGCAATCAGCCCCAGCATTTT
.,TRBV9,.,TRBJ2-4,17,CASSVGGLDPYGNIQYF,TGTGCCAGCAGCGTAGGGGGACTGGACCCTTACGGAAACATTCAGTACTTC
.,TRBV5-6,few,TRBJ1-2,15,CASVGRRQKNYGYTF,TGTGCCAGCGTGGGGCGCAGACAGAAGAACTATGGCTACACCTTC
TRBD1,TRBV28,few,TRBJ2-7,14,CASSPIDRGDEQYF,TGTGCCAGCAGTCCTATAGACAGGGGGGACGAGCAGTACTTC
TRBD1,TRBV30,.,TRBJ2-3,15,CAWRRQGATTDTQYF,TGTGCCTGGAGGAGACAGGGGGCGACCACAGATACGCAGTATTTT
.,TRBV19,.,TRBJ1-5,16,CASSAITGTPNQPQHF,TGTGCCAGTAGTGCAATAACCGGGACACCTAATCAGCCCCAGCATTTT
.,TRBV6-5,few,TRBJ2-7,13,CASNRGFQDEQYF,TGTGCCAGCAATAGGGGATTCCAAGACGAGCAGTACTTC
.,TRBV9,.,TRBJ2-5,16,CASSYLEGGGRETQYF,TGTGCCAGCAGCTACCTAGAGGGAGGAGGGAGAGAGACCCAGTACTTC
TRBD2,TRBV7-2,.,TRBJ2-1,14,CASREGRERSEQFF,TGTGCCAGCAGGGAAGGGCGGGAGAGGAGTGAGCAGTTCTTC
.,TRBV5-1,once,TRBJ1-1,14,CASTRDGWDTEAFF,TGCGCCAGCACGAGGGATGGGTGGGACACTGAAGCTTTCTTT
TRBD1,TRBV11-3,.,TRBJ1-1,15,CASSSGGQPLTEAFF,TGTGCCAGCAGCTCTGGGGGACAGCCCCTCACTGAAGCTTTCTTT
TRBD1,TRBV12-3/TRBV12-4,.,TRBJ2-2,13,CASRQQGSGELFF,TGTGCCAGCAGGCAACAGGGGTCCGGGGAGCTGTTTTTT